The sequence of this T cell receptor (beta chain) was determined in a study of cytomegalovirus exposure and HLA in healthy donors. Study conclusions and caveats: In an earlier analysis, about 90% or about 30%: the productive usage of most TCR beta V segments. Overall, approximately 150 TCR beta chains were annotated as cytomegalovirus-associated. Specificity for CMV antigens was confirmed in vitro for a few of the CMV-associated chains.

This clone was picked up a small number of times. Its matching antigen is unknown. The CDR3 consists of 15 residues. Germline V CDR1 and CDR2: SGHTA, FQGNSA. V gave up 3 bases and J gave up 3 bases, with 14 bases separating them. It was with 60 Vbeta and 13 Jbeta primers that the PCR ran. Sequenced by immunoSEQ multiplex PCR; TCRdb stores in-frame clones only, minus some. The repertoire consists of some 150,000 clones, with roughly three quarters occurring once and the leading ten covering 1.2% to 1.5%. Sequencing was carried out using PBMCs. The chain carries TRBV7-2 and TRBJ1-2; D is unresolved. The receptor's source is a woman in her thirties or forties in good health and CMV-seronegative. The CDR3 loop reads CASSFAGIRDYGYTF. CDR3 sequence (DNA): TGTGCCAGCAGCTTCGCCGGGATCCGAGACTATGGCTACACCTTC.